The T cell receptor (beta chain) described here comes from a study of identical twins. TCRdb processed the 5' RACE reads anew with MiXCR; each CDR3 protein has one entry. The sample yields more than 1.5 million distinct CDR3 sequences, roughly a third seen once. The CDR3 consists of 14 residues. Germline loops: CDR1 MNHEY, CDR2 SVGEGT. V lost 7 bases and J lost 1, with 11 bases in between. The receptor's source is a newborn girl in good health. Sequences were obtained from cord blood. The rearrangement joins TRBV6-2 or TRBV6-3 to TRBJ2-4, with D tentatively TRBD1 (6 bases). CDR3 nucleotides: TGTGCCAGCATTCTGAGGGGGGCCAAAAACATTCAGTACTTC. Amino acid sequence: CASILRGAKNIQYF.